A single sample is the source of the 10 T cell receptor beta chains below, sequenced in a study of shared clonotypes between healthy human individuals. Sequencing used immunoSEQ multiplex PCR; TCRdb keeps in-frame clones, though not all of them. The sample has over 2 million clones, 80% to 95% seen once. Sequencing used naive CD4+ T cells from PBMCs. Stated subset: CD45RA+ positively selected. These receptors originate from a man between 18 and 29 years old in good health. Some clones in this sample may be carry-over from other donors' samples.

This chain uses TRBV5-8 with TRBJ2-1; 12 bases fit TRBD1. The CDR3 contains 14 residues. V was pared by 5 bases and J by 9 bases, with 6 bases of the junction left unmatched. Germline V lookup: CDR1 SGHTS, CDR2 YDEGEE. CDR3: CASRWDRGRSEQFF. The CDR3 nucleotides are TGTGCCAGCAGATGGGACAGGGGGCGTAGTGAGCAGTTCTTC. The complete variable domain, with remaining parts taken from reference TRBV5-8 and TRBJ2-1, reads EAGVTQSPTHLIKTRGQQATLRCSPISGHTSVYWYQQALGLGLQFLLWYDEGEERNRGNFPPRFSGRQFPNYSSELNVNALELEDSALYLCASRWDRGRSEQFFGPGTRLTVL.

The sample holds a few counts of this clone. V gene TRBV28 combines with J gene TRBJ1-1; D not resolved. Germline CDR1 MDHEN, CDR2 SYDVKM. With 11 bases removed from V and 1 base from J, the gap between germline ends came to 8 bases. The CDR3 is 11 residues long. The CDR3 coding sequence is TGTGCCCATGGGTGGAACACTGAAGCTTTCTTT. Protein sequence: CAHGWNTEAFF. The full variable domain, completed using reference TRBV28 and TRBJ1-1, is DVKVTQSSRYLVKRTGEKVFLECVQDMDHENMFWYRQDPGLGLRLIYFSYDVKMKEKGDIPEGYSVSREKKERFSLILESASTNQTSMYLCAHGWNTEAFFGQGTRLTVV.

The table lists this clone with a few counts. Additional DNA sequences in this sample encode the identical CDR3. This chain links TRBV30 with TRBJ1-5; tentative D call: TRBD1 (5 bases). The CDR3 spans 14 residues. Germline assignment: CDR1 GTSNPN and CDR2 SVGIG (reference sequence). V dropped 0 bases and J dropped 3 bases, with 9 bases sitting between them. CDR3: CAWSVLTANQPQHF. The CDR3 coding sequence is TGTGCCTGGAGTGTACTGACAGCCAATCAGCCCCAGCATTTT.

The V gene is TRBV7-3, the J gene TRBJ1-1; weak D call: TRBD1 (5 bases). Germline values: CDR1 SGHTA, CDR2 FQGTGA. This CDR3 has 13 residues. V lost 4 bases and J 3 bases, leaving 9 bases between the germline ends. CDR3 in DNA: TGTGCCAGCAGCTCCACGGGGCACACTGAAGCTTTCTTT. It encodes CASSSTGHTEAFF. The whole variable domain, filled in from reference TRBV7-3 and TRBJ1-1, reads GAGVSQTPSNKVTEKGKYVELRCDPISGHTALYWYRQSLGQGPEFLIYFQGTGAADDSGLPNDRFFAVRPEGSVSTLKIQRTERGDSAVYLCASSSTGHTEAFFGQGTRLTVV.

This chain uses TRBV19 with TRBJ1-1; D perhaps matches TRBD1 (5 bases). The CDR3 has 15 residues. The germline V gene has CDR1 LNHDA and CDR2 SQIVND (reference sequence). Trimming cost V 3 bases and J 2 bases, with 13 bases left between them. CDR3 nucleotide sequence: TGTGCCAGTAGTATTTTTGGGACGGAAAACACTGAAGCTTTCTTT. Translating it yields CASSIFGTENTEAFF.

A word on this clone: Other DNA variants within this sample encode the same CDR3. The gene calls are TRBV6-5 and TRBJ1-1; D remains ambiguous. This CDR3 has 11 residues. In germline, CDR1 is MNHEY, CDR2 SVGAGI. V shed 6 bases and J shed 3 bases, with 5 bases lying between them. CDR3 DNA sequence: TGTGCCAGCAGAAGGGACACTGAAGCTTTCTTT. Translated, it gives CASRRDTEAFF.

The V call is TRBV5-1, the J call TRBJ2-7, with TRBD2 matching 7 bases. This CDR3 comprises 13 residues. The germline CDR1 and CDR2 sequences are SGHRS and YFSETQ. V lost 4 bases, J lost 5 bases, and 6 bases stayed unmatched. CDR3 DNA sequence: TGCGCCAGCAGCCAGCCTAGCGGTAACGAGCAGTACTTC. This translates into CASSQPSGNEQYF.

This clone was counted once. The chain employs TRBV6-5 and TRBJ2-2; D gene ambiguous. There are 15 residues in the CDR3. The V gene lost 7 bases and the J gene lost 1 base, with 13 bases spanning the gap. The V gene's germline CDR1 is MNHEY and CDR2 SVGAGI. The CDR3 DNA follows: TGTGCCAGCAAGCGACTTTCCGGGAACACCGGGGAGCTGTTTTTT. Translation gives CASKRLSGNTGELFF.

The chain links TRBV5-1 to TRBJ2-1; maybe TRBD2 (5 bases). The CDR3 has 17 residues. Looked up from germline, CDR1 is SGHRS and CDR2 is YFSETQ. Trimming cost V 0 bases and J 0 bases, with 13 bases left between them. In DNA, the CDR3 is TGCGCCAGCAGCTTGGCCTCGGGGTGGAACTCCTACAATGAGCAGTTCTTC. Translated, it gives CASSLASGWNSYNEQFF.

A single count supports this clone. The chain has TRBV5-1 and TRBJ2-1, with D tentatively TRBD2 (5 bases). This CDR3 region has 17 residues. With 3 bases removed from V and 12 bases from J, the gap between germline ends came to 28 bases. Germline V CDR1 and CDR2: SGHRS, YFSETQ. The CDR3 bases are TGCGCCAGCAGCTGGGAAGTTTTGCAGGTCGAAACGGGGTGGCAGTTCTTC. Translation: CASSWEVLQVETGWQFF.